The subject of this entry is one T cell receptor (beta chain). No antigen is known for it. The data originate from a study of shared clonotypes between healthy human individuals. Study results and limitations: Of the naive CD4 clonotypes, approximately 5% were shared across several donors.

CDR3 length equals 14 residues. Germline trimming cut 4 bases from V and 7 bases from J; bases unmatched to any gene: 6. Germline loops: CDR1 SEHNR, CDR2 FQNEAQ (reference sequence). Assay used: immunoSEQ multiplex PCR; TCRdb lists only in-frame clones, some missing. The sample includes about 2.4 million clones, approximately 92% seen only once; the top ten take roughly 0.15%. This TCR came from a man aged 18 to 29 in good health. The sequencing sample was made of naive CD4+ T cells sorted from blood. This sample's subset: CD45RA+ positively selected. The chain joins TRBV7-9 to TRBJ2-7, with 11 bases identical to TRBD2. The CDR3 is CASSYSGGDREQYF. The DNA for the CDR3 is TGTGCCAGCAGCTATAGCGGGGGGGACCGGGAGCAGTACTTC.